This T cell receptor beta chain was retrieved from a study of blood T cell repertoires in COVID-19. Trimming pared 3 bases from V and 4 bases from J, leaving 16 bases between. CDR1 and CDR2 from the germline V gene are ENHRY and SYGVKD. CDR3 length: 15 amino acids. Generated by immunoSEQ multiplex PCR, the TCRdb table keeps only in-frame clones and is missing some. The table has over 35,000 clones, 88% seen once. Sequencing used peripheral blood. The V and J genes are TRBV10-3 and TRBJ2-7; a weak D match, TRBD1 (6 bases). The source is a human donor in a cohort sampled during active COVID-19. The CDR3 protein is CAISDIKTGTYEQYF. CDR3 sequence (DNA): TGTGCCATCAGTGACATCAAGACAGGTACTTACGAGCAGTACTTC.